A selection of T cell receptor beta chains follows, all from one sample in a study of blood T cell repertoires in COVID-19. The repertoire was sequenced with immunoSEQ multiplex PCR; TCRdb's copy has only in-frame clones and lacks some. In the table there are some 77,000 clones, 70% to 85% of which are singletons. The source material was peripheral blood. These TCRs come from a woman aged 55-70 years with acute or convalescent COVID-19. The CDR3 runs from the conserved cysteine through the conserved F or W. The order of the fields is V gene, clone size, D gene, J gene, CDR3 DNA, CDR3 protein. A D gene is named only where the DNA matches it firmly. Size values are once, few and many counts, or a class for expanded clones, and some rows have none.

TRBV9	NA	NA	TRBJ1-3	TGTGCCAGCAGCTCAGGGTCGGCGAACTCTGGAAACACCATATATTTT	CASSSGSANSGNTIYF
TRBV7-8	NA	TRBD1	TRBJ1-2	TGTGCCAGCAGCCATGGGACAGAGTATGGCTACACCTTC	CASSHGTEYGYTF
TRBV4-2	many	NA	TRBJ2-3	TGTGCCAGCAGCTTTATTCGCACAGATACGCAGTATTTT	CASSFIRTDTQYF
TRBV7-3	NA	NA	TRBJ1-1	TGTGCCAGCGGATCAGGGGTGAACACTGAAGCTTTCTTT	CASGSGVNTEAFF
TRBV5-1	NA	NA	TRBJ1-2	TGCGCCAGCAGCTCTAGGAACTATGGCTACACCTTC	CASSSRNYGYTF
TRBV2	once	TRBD2	TRBJ2-7	TGTGCCAGCACCATACCGGGACTAGCGGTGTCGGCCTACGAGCAGTACTTC	CASTIPGLAVSAYEQYF
TRBV29-1	NA	NA	TRBJ1-2	TGCAGCGTTGAGAACAGGAACTATGGCTACACCTTC	CSVENRNYGYTF
TRBV5-1	NA	TRBD2	TRBJ2-2	TGCGCCAGCACCGGGGGGACCGGGGAGCTGTTTTTT	CASTGGTGELFF
TRBV4-2	NA	NA	TRBJ2-1	TGTGCCAGCAGCCAAGATGCGGGAACTTACAATGAGCAGTTCTTC	CASSQDAGTYNEQFF
TRBV15	few	NA	TRBJ1-3	TGTGCCACCAGCAGAGGAACCGGGAAAAACTCTGGAAACACCATATATTTT	CATSRGTGKNSGNTIYF
TRBV6-6	NA	TRBD1	TRBJ2-7	TGTGCCAGCAGACCCACAGGGGGAGTGCACGAGCAGTACTTC	CASRPTGGVHEQYF
TRBV29-1	few	NA	TRBJ2-3	TGCAGCGGAAAAGCTAGCCCAGATACGCAGTATTTT	CSGKASPDTQYF
TRBV28	NA	NA	TRBJ2-3	TGTGCCAGCAGTCCAGGTGGCGGGACCTCTCGAACGCAGTATTTT	CASSPGGGTSRTQYF
TRBV5-4	NA	NA	TRBJ2-1	TGTGCCAGCAGCTTCAGGTTTAGCTCCTACAATGAGCAGTTCTTC	CASSFRFSSYNEQFF
TRBV9	NA	NA	TRBJ1-4	TGTGCCAGCAGCGTCCAGACAGGTCCAAATGAAAAACTGTTTTTT	CASSVQTGPNEKLFF
TRBV11-2	NA	TRBD1	TRBJ2-5	TGTGCCAGCAGAAGGACAGGCCCCGAGGCCCAGTACTTC	CASRRTGPEAQYF
TRBV10-3	NA	NA	TRBJ2-7	TGTGCCATCAGTGAATCGATTTCCCCCAGACATGAAACGACCTACGAGCAGTACTTC	CAISESISPRHETTYEQYF
TRBV11-2	NA	NA	TRBJ2-3	TGTGCCAGCAGCCCCACTCGGGGAGATACGCAGTATTTT	CASSPTRGDTQYF
TRBV2	few	TRBD1	TRBJ2-1	TGTGCCAGCAGCCCCCAGGGGGTGTCCAATGAGCAGTTCTTC	CASSPQGVSNEQFF
TRBV4-2	NA	NA	TRBJ2-7	TGTGCCAGCAGCCAAGATCTGACTTACGAGCAGTACTTC	CASSQDLTYEQYF
TRBV7-9	NA	TRBD1	TRBJ1-1	TGTGCCAGCAGCTTCCACCGGGACAGAAACACTGAAGCTTTCTTT	CASSFHRDRNTEAFF
TRBV7-3	NA	NA	TRBJ2-3	TGTGCCAGCAGCTATGGGCACACAGATACGCAGTATTTT	CASSYGHTDTQYF
TRBV19	NA	NA	TRBJ1-6	TGTGCCAGTAAAATTCAGGTTTTAGGGGGTTCACCCCTCCACTTT	CASKIQVLGGSPLHF
TRBV18	NA	NA	TRBJ1-1	TGTGCCAGCTCTGGAGGGGCCCCCCGCGGGGACACTGAAGCTTTCTTT	CASSGGAPRGDTEAFF
TRBV30	NA	NA	TRBJ1-6	TGTGCCTGGAGCCTTGAGGGTTCACCCCTCCACTTT	CAWSLEGSPLHF
TRBV4-1	once	NA	TRBJ2-5	TGCGCCAGCAGCCGCGGGACGACCCAAGAGACCCAGTACTTC	CASSRGTTQETQYF
TRBV30	few	TRBD2	TRBJ2-1	TGTGCCTGGAGTGTACTGGGCAGCGGGGGGGCTAATGAGCAGTTCTTC	CAWSVLGSGGANEQFF
TRBV5-1	NA	NA	TRBJ2-7	TGCGCCAGCAGCAGCAGGGCCGACTACGAGCAGTACTTC	CASSSRADYEQYF
TRBV5-1	NA	NA	TRBJ1-5	TGCGCCAGCAGCCCAGACGGGTATCAGCCCCAGCATTTT	CASSPDGYQPQHF
TRBV12-3/TRBV12-4	NA	NA	TRBJ1-1	TGTGCCAGCAACACTAGGGAGCGCACTGAAGCTTTCTTT	CASNTRERTEAFF
TRBV5-1	NA	NA	TRBJ2-1	TGCGCCAGCAGTAATATCCGGGGGTCCTACAATGAGCAGTTCTTC	CASSNIRGSYNEQFF
TRBV12-3/TRBV12-4	NA	NA	TRBJ2-7	TGTGCCAGCAAAACAGGTTCCTACGAGCAGTACTTC	CASKTGSYEQYF
TRBV9	NA	TRBD2	TRBJ2-5	TGTGCCAGCAGCGTAGAGGGGGGACTAGAAGAGACCCAGTACTTC	CASSVEGGLEETQYF
TRBV7-2	NA	NA	TRBJ2-1	TGTGCCAGCAGCCCCCCTGGGCAGGTCTATGAGCAGTTCTTC	CASSPPGQVYEQFF
TRBV9	NA	TRBD2	TRBJ2-3	TGTGCCAGCAGCGTAGTAGCGGGGGGGTTCGCAGATACGCAGTATTTT	CASSVVAGGFADTQYF
TRBV18	NA	NA	TRBJ2-2	TGTGCCAGCTCACGACAAGAACAGGGATCCGGGGAGCTGTTTTTT	CASSRQEQGSGELFF